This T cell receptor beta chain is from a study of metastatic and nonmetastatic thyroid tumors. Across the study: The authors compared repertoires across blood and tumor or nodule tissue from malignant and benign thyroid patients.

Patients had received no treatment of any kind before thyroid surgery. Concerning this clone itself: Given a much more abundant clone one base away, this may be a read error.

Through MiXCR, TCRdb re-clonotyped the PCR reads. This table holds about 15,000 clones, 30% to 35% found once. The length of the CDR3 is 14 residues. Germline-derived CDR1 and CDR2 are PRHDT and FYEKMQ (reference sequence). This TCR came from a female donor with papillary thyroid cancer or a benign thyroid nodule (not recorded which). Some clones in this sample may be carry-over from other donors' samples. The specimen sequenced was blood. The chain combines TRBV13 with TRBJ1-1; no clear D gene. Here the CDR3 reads CASGLDARNTEAFF. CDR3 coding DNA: TGTGCCAGCGGCTTAGACGCCCGGAACACTGAAGCTTTCTTT.